A single sample gave rise to the 11 T cell receptor beta chains below, sequenced in a study of T cells in Graves' hyperthyroidism and ophthalmopathy. RNA transcripts gave rise to amplified TCR beta CDR3 regions. Using the HTBI primer set, a first-round RT-PCR was run on the TCR CDR3. TCRdb reprocessed the multiplex PCR reads with MiXCR, giving one entry per CDR3 protein. Among hundreds of thousands of distinct CDR3 sequences listed, around 38% were seen once. Sequenced sample: blood. These receptors were obtained from a young man with Graves' hyperthyroidism.

This clonotype was seen a few times. This chain links TRBV5-4 with TRBJ2-5, with 8 bases that match TRBD1. V shed 5 bases and J 1 base; nucleotides not matched to a gene: 7. The CDR3 runs 15 residues. Germline V gene data show CDR1 as SGHNT and CDR2 as YYREEE (reference sequence). This CDR3 is CASSATGDGQETQYF. The DNA of the CDR3 is TGTGCCAGCAGTGCGACAGGGGATGGCCAAGAGACCCAGTACTTC.

This chain uses TRBV7-9 with TRBJ1-1; D is perhaps TRBD1 (5 bases). The CDR3 runs to 14 residues. V was clipped by 4 bases and J by 1 base, with 10 bases between them. Germline V CDR1 and CDR2: SEHNR, FQNEAQ (reference sequence). This CDR3 is CASSSGIGNTEAFF. CDR3 nucleotides: TGTGCCAGCAGCTCAGGGATAGGGAACACTGAAGCTTTCTTT.

The genes are TRBV2 and TRBJ1-6, with D tentatively TRBD1 (5 bases). This CDR3 spans 12 amino acids. The V end lost 9 bases, the J end lost 10 bases, and 13 bases lay between the germline ends. The V gene's germline CDR1 is SNHLY and CDR2 FYNNEI. The CDR3 here is CASGTAKSPLHF. CDR3 DNA: TGTGCCAGTGGGACCGCAAAATCACCCCTCCACTTT.

The V and J genes are TRBV25-1 and TRBJ1-1, with a weak D call TRBD1 (5 bases). Germline V gives CDR1 MGHDK, CDR2 SYGVNS. Deletions cut 4 bases from V and 2 bases from J, with 23 bases between. This CDR3 has 18 residues. CDR3 region: CASSARPQGRSLNTEAFF. CDR3 nucleotides: TGTGCCAGCAGTGCTAGACCCCAGGGACGGTCTCTAAACACTGAAGCTTTCTTT.

Ten or more counts support this clonotype. V is TRBV7-4 and J is TRBJ1-1; 9 bases match TRBD1. Germline trimming cut 6 bases from V and 11 bases from J; bases unmatched to any gene: 10. The CDR3 is 13 amino acids. Germline CDR1 and CDR2: SGHVT and SQSDAQ. The CDR3 nucleotides read TGTGCCAGCAGTCTACAGGGGGCCGGGGGGGCTTTCTTT. This sequence encodes CASSLQGAGGAFF.

This rearrangement joins TRBV7-2 to TRBJ1-3; 7 nucleotides agree with TRBD1. Germline V gene data show CDR1 as SGHTA and CDR2 as FQGNSA. CDR3 length: 16 amino acids. Unmatched junction bases numbered 5, after V lost 3 bases and J lost 0 bases. The CDR3 DNA is TGTGCCAGCAGCTTGGACAGGCTCCCCTCTGGAAACACCATATATTTT. The encoded protein is CASSLDRLPSGNTIYF.

This clonotype was observed at least ten times. This rearrangement joins TRBV5-8 to TRBJ1-2, with D maybe TRBD1 (5 bases). Deletions cut 2 bases from V and 6 bases from J, with 14 bases between. From germline, CDR1 is SGHTS and CDR2 YDEGEE. This CDR3 spans 14 amino acids. For the CDR3, the DNA is TGTGCCAGCAGCTTCGGCAGGGTACATGATGGCTACACCTTC. Encoded protein: CASSFGRVHDGYTF.

This clonotype was detected ten times or more. Here the CDR3 reads CAIRPGTPSPLHF. CDR3 sequence (DNA): TGTGCCATCAGACCAGGGACGCCTTCACCCCTCCACTTT. J is TRBJ1-6 and V is TRBV10-3; maybe TRBD1 (5 bases). The germline gives CDR1 ENHRY, CDR2 SYGVKD. This CDR3 spans 13 amino acids. Trimming cost V 6 bases and J 9 bases, with 12 bases left between them.

The CDR3 here is CASTQDRYEQYF. The CDR3 bases are TGTGCCAGCACCCAGGACAGGTACGAGCAGTACTTC. This sequence joins TRBV6-1 and TRBJ2-7; 7 bases match TRBD1. Germline V CDR1 and CDR2: MNHNS, SASEGT. Unmatched junction bases numbered 4, after V lost 7 bases and J lost 4 bases. The CDR3 covers 12 residues.

This clonotype was found many times. The chain links TRBV9 to TRBJ1-1; maybe TRBD1 (6 bases). From germline, CDR1 is SGDLS and CDR2 YYNGEE. The CDR3 loop spans 14 amino acids. V lost 4 bases to trimming and J lost 0 bases, with 10 bases between them. The CDR3 reads CASSPGHMNTEAFF. CDR3 DNA sequence: TGTGCCAGCAGCCCGGGACATATGAACACTGAAGCTTTCTTT.

This clonotype came up a few times. The V call is TRBV7-3, the J call TRBJ2-2, with TRBD1 as a possible D gene (6 bases). This CDR3 is built from 15 residues. CDR1 and CDR2 (germline): SGHTA, FQGTGA. Trimming left V 5 bases short and J 1 base short, with 11 bases between. The CDR3 here is CASSPGHLNTGELFF. The CDR3 bases are TGTGCCAGCAGCCCGGGACACCTGAACACCGGGGAGCTGTTTTTT.